The 20 T cell receptor beta chains below all came from one sample that was sequenced in a study of blood T cell repertoires in COVID-19. Clones were read by immunoSEQ multiplex PCR, and TCRdb kept only the in-frame ones, dropping some. Among a few hundred thousand clones listed, roughly nine tenths were seen once. Sequencing was done on a sample of peripheral blood. Receptors were obtained from a man in his 70s with acute or convalescent COVID-19.

This clone has at least ten counts. The sample holds other DNA sequences that translate to the same CDR3. The V and J genes are TRBV5-5 and TRBJ1-6, with 7 bases aligning to TRBD1. The CDR3 is 15 amino acids. Germline assignment: CDR1 SGHKS and CDR2 YYEKEE (reference sequence). Trimming at V came to 0 bases and at J to 6 bases, leaving 3 bases not matched to a gene. The CDR3 nucleotides read TGTGCCAGCAGCTTGGGCCAGGGGGGTAATTCACCCCTCCACTTT. It translates to CASSLGQGGNSPLHF.

This chain uses TRBV6-5 with TRBJ2-1; 7 bases match TRBD2. The CDR3 covers 14 residues. V was pared by 7 bases and J by 6 bases, with 9 bases of the junction left unmatched. CDR1 and CDR2 (germline): MNHEY, SVGAGI. The CDR3 region has the DNA TGTGCCAGCAATGGCGGGAGCCAGGGCAATGAGCAGTTCTTC. Protein sequence: CASNGGSQGNEQFF.

This sequence joins TRBV9 and TRBJ2-2; possible D gene TRBD1, 5 bases. This CDR3 has 14 amino acids. Trimming took off 3 bases at V and 1 base at J, with 7 bases between the two ends. CDR1 is SGDLS and CDR2 is YYNGEE in the germline V gene. The CDR3 region is CASSETVNTGELFF. Written as DNA, the CDR3 is TGTGCCAGCAGCGAGACAGTGAACACCGGGGAGCTGTTTTTT. Supplemented by reference TRBV9 and TRBJ2-2, the full variable domain reads DSGVTQTPKHLITATGQRVTLRCSPRSGDLSVYWYQQSLDQGLQFLIQYYNGEERAKGNILERFSAQQFPDLHSELNLSSLELGDSALYFCASSETVNTGELFFGEGSRLTVL.

The CDR3 is CASSHLEEIRGGSDTQYF. In nucleotides, the CDR3 is TGTGCCAGCAGCCATCTTGAGGAAATTCGGGGGGGATCAGATACGCAGTATTTT. The rearrangement joins TRBV3-1 (or the pseudogene TRBV3-2) to TRBJ2-3; 8 nucleotides align to TRBD2. V was pared by 3 bases and J by 4 bases, with 15 bases of the junction left unmatched. The CDR3 sequence is 18 residues long. Germline loops: CDR1 LGHDT, CDR2 YNNKEL (reference sequence).

The rearrangement joins TRBV9 to TRBJ1-1; D possibly corresponds to TRBD1 (6 bases). The CDR3 is made up of 15 amino acids. CDR1 and CDR2 from the germline V gene are SGDLS and YYNGEE. The V end was cut by 3 bases, the J end by 4 bases, with 16 bases between. Written as DNA, the CDR3 is TGTGCCAGCAGCGCTACAGGGCTAGGGAGCACTGAAGCTTTCTTT. It is translated as CASSATGLGSTEAFF.

The V gene is TRBV6-5, the J gene TRBJ2-7; D gene unclear. Germline CDR1 MNHEY, CDR2 SVGAGI. The CDR3 totals 13 residues. Deletions cut 0 bases from V and 6 bases from J, with 9 bases between. Here the CDR3 reads CASSYSYGGEQYF. The CDR3 bases are TGTGCCAGCAGTTACTCATACGGTGGCGAGCAGTACTTC.

The chain is built from TRBV24-1 and TRBJ2-1, with 7 positions matching TRBD2. Trimming removed 12 bases from V and 3 bases from J; junction bases left unmatched: 7. CDR1 KGHDR and CDR2 SFDVKD come from the germline V gene. CDR3 length equals 13 residues. This CDR3 reads CAVQRDIYNEQFF. Written as DNA, the CDR3 is TGTGCCGTACAGCGGGATATCTACAATGAGCAGTTCTTC.

This chain joins TRBV15 and TRBJ2-1; tentatively, D is TRBD2 (5 bases). The length of the CDR3 is 17 residues. Between the trimmed V and J ends, which lost 3 bases and 7 bases, there was a span of 22 bases. The germline V gene encodes CDR1 LNHNV and CDR2 YYDKDF (reference sequence). The CDR3 protein is CATSSPLSGLRGNEQFF. The CDR3 region has the DNA TGTGCCACCAGCAGCCCATTATCGGGTCTTCGCGGGAATGAGCAGTTCTTC.

The chain couples TRBV4-2 to TRBJ2-1, with D possibly TRBD2 on 6 matching bases. V gave up 1 base and J gave up 8 bases, with 18 bases separating them. This CDR3 comprises 16 residues. The germline V gene encodes CDR1 LGHNA and CDR2 YNFKEQ. The CDR3 protein is CASSQGVGGKGDEQFF. As DNA, the CDR3 is TGTGCCAGCAGCCAAGGGGTTGGAGGGAAAGGCGATGAGCAGTTCTTC.

The gene calls are TRBV19 and TRBJ2-4, with TRBD2 matching over 16 bases. V was pared by 4 bases and J by 2 bases, with 8 bases of the junction left unmatched. CDR1 and CDR2 from the germline V gene are LNHDA and SQIVND (reference sequence). The CDR3 length is 19 residues. In DNA, the CDR3 is TGTGCCAGTAGTACACGTCGGGGACTAGCGGGAGGGCCCAAAAACATTCAGTACTTC. This sequence encodes CASSTRRGLAGGPKNIQYF.

In nucleotides, the CDR3 is TGTGCCACCAGCAGATCCGGGACAGGGGGCCACGAGCAGTACTTC. This encodes CATSRSGTGGHEQYF. V gene TRBV15 combines with J gene TRBJ2-7, with 12 positions matching TRBD1. The V segment lost 2 bases and the J segment 5 bases; nucleotides outside the gene matches: 4. This CDR3 region has 15 residues. Germline V gene data show CDR1 as LNHNV and CDR2 as YYDKDF (reference sequence).

This clone was recorded once. The J gene is TRBJ2-7, the V gene TRBV7-2; 7 nucleotides align to TRBD2. Unmatched junction bases numbered 6, after V lost 4 bases and J lost 3 bases. The CDR3 extends over 14 amino acids. CDR1 and CDR2 (germline): SGHTA, FQGNSA. CDR3 in amino acids: CASSSLADRYEQYF. CDR3 bases: TGTGCCAGCAGCTCGCTAGCGGACCGCTACGAGCAGTACTTC.

This rearrangement joins TRBV5-1 to TRBJ1-6; D possibly corresponds to TRBD1 (5 bases). The CDR3 spans 16 residues. V lost 4 bases and J 0 bases, leaving 11 bases between the germline ends. Germline V CDR1 and CDR2: SGHRS, YFSETQ. CDR3 loop: CASSVTTDSYNSPLHF. The CDR3 nucleotides are TGCGCCAGCAGCGTAACGACAGACTCCTATAATTCACCCCTCCACTTT.

This clone was counted once. V is TRBV27 and J is TRBJ1-4; D perhaps matches TRBD1 (5 bases). V gave up 8 bases and J gave up 6 bases, with 16 bases separating them. The CDR3 loop spans 14 amino acids. Per the germline V gene, CDR1 is MNHEY and CDR2 is SMNVEV (reference sequence). DNA for the CDR3: TGTGCCAGCGGAAGACAGTCCTATTATGAAAAACTGTTTTTT. This sequence encodes CASGRQSYYEKLFF.

This rearrangement joins TRBV6-1 to TRBJ1-1; D is unclear. Germline values: CDR1 MNHNS, CDR2 SASEGT. The ends were cut back, 2 bases at V and 11 bases at J, with 9 bases in the middle. This CDR3 comprises 11 residues. The CDR3 region is CASSERVEAFF. The CDR3 DNA reads TGTGCCAGCAGTGAACGTGTGGAGGCTTTCTTT.

The chain recombines TRBV24-1 with TRBJ2-1, with TRBD2 matching over 9 bases. Germline V gene data show CDR1 as KGHDR and CDR2 as SFDVKD. The ends lost 1 base at V and 4 bases at J; junction bases unmatched: 7. The CDR3 is 17 amino acids. The CDR3 protein is CATSDFSSGSRYNEQFF. The CDR3 DNA reads TGTGCCACCAGTGATTTTAGTAGCGGGAGTAGGTACAATGAGCAGTTCTTC.

The chain recombines TRBV24-1 with TRBJ2-2; TRBD2 agrees at 7 bases. Per the germline V gene, CDR1 is KGHDR and CDR2 is SFDVKD. The trim removed 3 bases at V and 5 bases at J, leaving 5 bases unmatched. This CDR3 spans 15 amino acids. The CDR3 spells CATSDRDYTTGELFF. The CDR3 nucleotides are TGTGCCACCAGTGATCGGGACTATACAACCGGGGAGCTGTTTTTT.

J is TRBJ2-7 and V is TRBV2; TRBD2 matches 14 bases. Germline lookup yields CDR1 SNHLY and CDR2 FYNNEI. V gave up 9 bases and J gave up 3 bases; unmatched junction bases: 10. The CDR3 extends over 16 amino acids. As DNA, the CDR3 is TGTGCCAGAGACCGACTAGCGGGAGGGTCGGTCTACGAGCAGTACTTC. Translating gives CARDRLAGGSVYEQYF.

J is TRBJ1-5 and V is TRBV19; 9 nucleotides agree with TRBD1. The V and J ends lost 7 bases and 2 bases, in that order; junction bases with no gene match: 6. Germline V gene sequence: CDR1 LNHDA, CDR2 SQIVND (reference sequence). The CDR3 covers 15 residues. In nucleotides, the CDR3 is TGTGCCAGTAAACAGGGGGCCGGAGGCAATCAGCCCCAGCATTTT. It specifies CASKQGAGGNQPQHF.

The chain has TRBV18 and TRBJ2-7; TRBD1 matches at 9 bases. J lost 6 bases, V lost 4 bases, and 4 bases had no gene match. The CDR3 is 13 amino acids. Per germline, CDR1 KGHSH and CDR2 LQKENI. CDR3 DNA sequence: TGTGCCAGCTCACTTACAGGGGGCCGCGAGCAGTACTTC. Its translation: CASSLTGGREQYF.